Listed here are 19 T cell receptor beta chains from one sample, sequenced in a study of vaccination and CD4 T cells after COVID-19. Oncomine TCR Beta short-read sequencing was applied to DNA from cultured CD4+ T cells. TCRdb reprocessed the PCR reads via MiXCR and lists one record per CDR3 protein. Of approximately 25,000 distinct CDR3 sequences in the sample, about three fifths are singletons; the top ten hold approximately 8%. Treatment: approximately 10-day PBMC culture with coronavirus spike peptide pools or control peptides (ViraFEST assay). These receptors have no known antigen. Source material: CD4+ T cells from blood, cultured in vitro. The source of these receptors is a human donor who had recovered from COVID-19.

CDR3 coding DNA: TGTGCCAGCAGCTTAATAGTCTACGAGCAGTACTTC. Amino acids: CASSLIVYEQYF. The V and J genes are TRBV7-2 and TRBJ2-7; no clear D. Germline CDR1 is SGHTA and CDR2 is FQGNSA. CDR3 length: 12 amino acids. Trimming removed 2 bases at V and 3 bases at J, with 5 bases between.

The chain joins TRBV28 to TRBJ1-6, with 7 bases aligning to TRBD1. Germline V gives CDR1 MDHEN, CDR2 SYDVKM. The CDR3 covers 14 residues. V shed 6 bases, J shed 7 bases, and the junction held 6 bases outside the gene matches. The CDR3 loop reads CASRGTVGNSPLHF. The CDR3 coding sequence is TGTGCCAGCAGGGGGACAGTGGGGAATTCACCCCTCCACTTT.

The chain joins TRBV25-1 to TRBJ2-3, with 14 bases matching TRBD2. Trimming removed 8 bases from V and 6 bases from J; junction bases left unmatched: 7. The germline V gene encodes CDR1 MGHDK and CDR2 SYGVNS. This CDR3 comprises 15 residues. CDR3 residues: CASGGLAGAGDTQYF. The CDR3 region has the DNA TGTGCCAGCGGGGGACTAGCGGGGGCCGGGGATACGCAGTATTTT.

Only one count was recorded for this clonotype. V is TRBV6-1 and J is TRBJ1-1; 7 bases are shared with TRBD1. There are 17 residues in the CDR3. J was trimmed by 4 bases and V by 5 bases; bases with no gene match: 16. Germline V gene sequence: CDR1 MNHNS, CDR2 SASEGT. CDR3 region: CASSQPLTGDLGTEAFF. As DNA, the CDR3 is TGTGCCAGCAGTCAGCCTTTAACAGGGGACCTGGGCACTGAAGCTTTCTTT.

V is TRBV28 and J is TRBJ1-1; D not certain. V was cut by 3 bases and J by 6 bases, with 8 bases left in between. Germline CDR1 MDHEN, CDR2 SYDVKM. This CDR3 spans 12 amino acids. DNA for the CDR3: TGTGCCAGCAGTTTGGTGGACGCTGAAGCTTTCTTT. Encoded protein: CASSLVDAEAFF.

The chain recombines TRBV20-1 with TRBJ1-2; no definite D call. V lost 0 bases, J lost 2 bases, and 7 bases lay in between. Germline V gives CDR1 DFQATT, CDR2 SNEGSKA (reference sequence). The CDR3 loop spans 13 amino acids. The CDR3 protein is CSARDLANYGYTF. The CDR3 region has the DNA TGCAGTGCTAGAGACTTGGCAAACTATGGCTACACCTTC.

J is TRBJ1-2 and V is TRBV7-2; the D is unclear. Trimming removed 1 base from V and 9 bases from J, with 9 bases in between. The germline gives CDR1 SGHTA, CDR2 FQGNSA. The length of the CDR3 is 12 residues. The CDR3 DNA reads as TGTGCCAGCAGCTTAGAAACCTTCAGCTACACCTTC. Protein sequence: CASSLETFSYTF.

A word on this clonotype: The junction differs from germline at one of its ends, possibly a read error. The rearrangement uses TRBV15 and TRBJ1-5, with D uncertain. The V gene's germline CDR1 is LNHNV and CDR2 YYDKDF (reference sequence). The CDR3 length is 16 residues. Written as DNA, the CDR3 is TGTGCCACCAGTAAAGGATTTATAGGGAGCAATCGGCCCCAGCATTTT. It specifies CATSKGFIGSNRPQHF.

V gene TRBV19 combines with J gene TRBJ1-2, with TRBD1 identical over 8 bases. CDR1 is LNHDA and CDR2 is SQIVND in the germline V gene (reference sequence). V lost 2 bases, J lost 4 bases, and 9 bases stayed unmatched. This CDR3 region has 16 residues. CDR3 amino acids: CASSIWGTGRSYGYTF. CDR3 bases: TGTGCCAGTAGTATATGGGGGACAGGACGCTCCTATGGCTACACCTTC.

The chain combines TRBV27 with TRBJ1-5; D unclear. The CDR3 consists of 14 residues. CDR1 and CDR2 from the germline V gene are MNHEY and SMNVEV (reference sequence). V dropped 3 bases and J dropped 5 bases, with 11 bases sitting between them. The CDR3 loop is CASSLVQEDQPQHF. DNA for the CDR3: TGTGCCAGCAGTTTGGTGCAGGAAGATCAGCCCCAGCATTTT.

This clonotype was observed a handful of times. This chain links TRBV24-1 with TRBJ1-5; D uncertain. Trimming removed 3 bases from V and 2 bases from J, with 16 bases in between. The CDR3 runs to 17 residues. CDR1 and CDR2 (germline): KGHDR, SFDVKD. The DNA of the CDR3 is TGTGCCACCAGTGATGCGAGACTTCCGGGAGGCAATCAGCCCCAGCATTTT. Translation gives CATSDARLPGGNQPQHF.

The CDR3 bases are TGTGCCAGCAGCCTCGGGACCGAAATATCCTACGAGCAGTACTTC. Its protein is CASSLGTEISYEQYF. The J gene is TRBJ2-7, the V gene TRBV7-2; either TRBD1 or TRBD2 may supply D (5 bases each). The germline V gene has CDR1 SGHTA and CDR2 FQGNSA. The V end lost 5 bases, the J end lost 1 base, and 15 bases lay between the germline ends. The CDR3 covers 15 residues.

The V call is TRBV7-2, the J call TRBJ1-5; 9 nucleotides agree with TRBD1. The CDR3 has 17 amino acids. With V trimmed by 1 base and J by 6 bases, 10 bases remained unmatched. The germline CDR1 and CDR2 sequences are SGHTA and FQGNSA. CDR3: CASSLGLDRGLGQPQHF. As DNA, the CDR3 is TGTGCCAGCAGCTTAGGTCTGGACAGGGGATTGGGTCAGCCCCAGCATTTT.

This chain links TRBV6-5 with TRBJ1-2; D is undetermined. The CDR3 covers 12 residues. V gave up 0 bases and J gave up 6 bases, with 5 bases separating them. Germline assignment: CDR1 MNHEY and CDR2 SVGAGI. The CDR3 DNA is TGTGCCAGCAGTTACTCAGGGAATGGCTACACCTTC. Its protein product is CASSYSGNGYTF.

Here the CDR3 reads CASSRQNVLAGNTIYF. For the CDR3, the DNA is TGTGCCAGTAGTCGACAGAATGTTTTGGCTGGAAACACCATATATTTT. The V gene is TRBV19, the J gene TRBJ1-3, with D possibly matching TRBD1 (5 bases). CDR3 length equals 16 residues. V lost 5 bases and J lost 2, with 16 bases in between. Germline CDR1 LNHDA, CDR2 SQIVND (reference sequence).

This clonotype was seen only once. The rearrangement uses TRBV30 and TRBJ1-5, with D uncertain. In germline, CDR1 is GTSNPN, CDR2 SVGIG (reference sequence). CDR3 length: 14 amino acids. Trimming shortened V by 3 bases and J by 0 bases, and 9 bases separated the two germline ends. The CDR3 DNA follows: TGTGCCTGGAGCGCTATTTATAGCAATCAGCCCCAGCATTTT. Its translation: CAWSAIYSNQPQHF.

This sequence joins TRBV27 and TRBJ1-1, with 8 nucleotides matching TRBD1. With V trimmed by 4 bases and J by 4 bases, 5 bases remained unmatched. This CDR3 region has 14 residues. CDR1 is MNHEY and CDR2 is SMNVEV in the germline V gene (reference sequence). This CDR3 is CASSWNRGTTEAFF. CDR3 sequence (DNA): TGTGCCAGCAGTTGGAACAGGGGGACCACTGAAGCTTTCTTT.

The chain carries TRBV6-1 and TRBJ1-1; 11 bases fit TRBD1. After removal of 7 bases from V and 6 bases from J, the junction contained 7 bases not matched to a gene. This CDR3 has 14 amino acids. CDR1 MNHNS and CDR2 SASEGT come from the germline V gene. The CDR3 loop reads CASTRDRGSAEAFF. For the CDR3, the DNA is TGTGCCAGCACCAGGGACAGGGGGAGCGCTGAAGCTTTCTTT.

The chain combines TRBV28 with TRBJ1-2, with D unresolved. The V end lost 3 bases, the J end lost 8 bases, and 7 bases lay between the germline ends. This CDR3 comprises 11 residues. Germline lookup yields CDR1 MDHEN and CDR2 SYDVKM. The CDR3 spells CASSLGRGYTF. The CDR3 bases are TGTGCCAGCAGTTTGGGTCGCGGCTACACCTTC.